Each of the 2 T cell receptor beta chains below was sequenced from the same sample in a study of blood T cell repertoires in COVID-19. Clones were sequenced by immunoSEQ multiplex PCR, and TCRdb holds only the in-frame ones, with some missing. The table lists fewer than 65,000 clones, 80% to 90% of them singletons. Material for sequencing was peripheral blood. The source of these receptors is a woman aged 60-70 years with COVID-19, enrolled during active disease.

In this sample, this clone turned up a few times. This chain connects TRBV30 to TRBJ1-1; D is uncertain. The V gene lost 3 bases and the J gene lost 1 base, with 15 bases spanning the gap. This CDR3 contains 15 residues. From germline, CDR1 is GTSNPN and CDR2 SVGIG (reference sequence). The CDR3 region has the DNA TGTGCCTGGAGGCCGCCGGGGAGGCCGAACACTGAAGCTTTCTTT. It translates to CAWRPPGRPNTEAFF.

The rearrangement links TRBV4-3 to TRBJ2-4; D unresolved. The germline CDR1 and CDR2 sequences are LGHNA and YSLEER. The V end lost 0 bases, the J end lost 4 bases, and 10 bases lay between the germline ends. This CDR3 region has 15 residues. CDR3 protein: CASSQDQTTKNIQYF. The CDR3 DNA reads as TGCGCCAGCAGCCAAGATCAAACGACTAAAAACATTCAGTACTTC.